A selection of T cell receptor beta chains follows, all from one sample in a study of cytomegalovirus exposure and HLA in healthy donors. Clones were read by immunoSEQ multiplex PCR, and TCRdb kept only the in-frame ones, dropping some. Among under 200,000 clones listed, 80% were seen once. Sequenced: PBMCs. The receptors here all came from a man between 18 and 29 years old in good health and CMV-seropositive. Each CDR3 is given with its conserved first and last residue. A D gene is named only where the DNA matches it firmly. Size is stated for part of the rows, as once, few or many counts, or as a class when the clone is expanded.

CASGATGWANNEQFF,TGTGCCAGCGGTGCTACAGGGTGGGCGAACAATGAGCAGTTCTTC,-,TRBV27,-,TRBJ2-1
CASSQEIAGAGTDTQYF,TGCGCCAGCAGCCAAGAGATAGCGGGAGCGGGTACAGATACGCAGTATTTT,-,TRBV4-1,TRBD2,TRBJ2-3
CASSPTGANTGELFF,TGCGCCAGCAGCCCGACAGGAGCGAACACCGGGGAGCTGTTTTTT,-,TRBV5-1,-,TRBJ2-2
CASSPGLAGYNEQFF,TGTGCCAGCAGCCCCGGGCTAGCGGGTTACAATGAGCAGTTCTTC,-,TRBV9,TRBD2,TRBJ2-1
CASSPSEGDRFYNEQFF,TGTGCCAGCAGTCCCTCCGAAGGGGACAGATTTTACAATGAGCAGTTCTTC,once,TRBV27,TRBD1,TRBJ2-1
CASSYQTGTETQYF,TGTGCCAGCAGTTACCAGACAGGGACAGAGACCCAGTACTTC,-,TRBV6-6,TRBD1,TRBJ2-5
CASSPQGGRPTYEQYF,TGTGCCAGCTCACCACAGGGGGGGCGCCCAACCTACGAGCAGTACTTC,-,TRBV18,-,TRBJ2-7
CASSPTSGGHSGNTIYF,TGTGCCAGCAGCCCTACCTCAGGGGGCCACTCTGGAAACACCATATATTTT,once,TRBV28,TRBD1,TRBJ1-3
CASSLERGNEQYF,TGCGCCAGCAGCTTGGAAAGGGGGAACGAGCAGTACTTC,-,TRBV5-1,-,TRBJ2-7
CASSAGDRDTEAFF,TGTGCCAGCAGCGCGGGGGACCGAGACACTGAAGCTTTCTTT,-,TRBV9,-,TRBJ1-1
CASSYLQGASEQFF,TGTGCCAGCAGTTACCTACAGGGGGCTAGTGAGCAGTTCTTC,-,TRBV6-5,TRBD1,TRBJ2-1
CASSSHKVGSGNTIYF,TGTGCCAGCAGCTCCCACAAGGTCGGGTCTGGAAACACCATATATTTT,-,TRBV7-9,-,TRBJ1-3
CASSYGQVNSNQPQHF,TGTGCCAGCAGTTACGGACAGGTGAATAGCAATCAGCCCCAGCATTTT,-,TRBV6-6,TRBD1,TRBJ1-5
CAWISDFEQYF,TGTGCCTGGATCTCCGACTTCGAGCAGTACTTC,-,TRBV30,-,TRBJ2-7
CASTRMGGNTEAFF,TGTGCCTCCACGAGGATGGGAGGCAACACTGAAGCTTTCTTT,-,TRBV30,-,TRBJ1-1
CSPVVLSGDTEAFF,TGCAGCCCTGTGGTATTGAGTGGTGACACTGAAGCTTTCTTT,-,TRBV29-1,-,TRBJ1-1
CASSQEGLAKNIQYF,TGCGCCAGCAGCCAAGAGGGACTAGCCAAAAACATTCAGTACTTC,-,TRBV4-1,-,TRBJ2-4
CASSFVQESNYGYTF,TGTGCCAGCAGCTTTGTACAGGAGAGTAACTATGGCTACACCTTC,-,TRBV5-5,-,TRBJ1-2
CASSQVDRGGAEAFF,TGCGCCAGCAGCCAAGTAGACAGGGGGGGAGCTGAAGCTTTCTTT,-,TRBV4-1,TRBD1,TRBJ1-1
CATSVPWARGPGYTF,TGTGCCACCAGCGTTCCTTGGGCCAGGGGGCCTGGCTACACCTTC,few,TRBV15,TRBD1,TRBJ1-2
CASSLGGLAGLETQYF,TGTGCCAGCAGCTTGGGCGGACTAGCGGGACTCGAGACCCAGTACTTC,once,TRBV5-6,TRBD2,TRBJ2-5
CSVGFPGTVEIGELFF,TGCAGCGTGGGGTTCCCCGGGACAGTTGAGATCGGGGAGCTGTTTTTT,-,TRBV29-1,TRBD1,TRBJ2-2
CASSRETGPHYGYTF,TGCGCCAGCAGCCGAGAGACAGGACCACACTATGGCTACACCTTC,-,TRBV4-3,-,TRBJ1-2
CASSAGTGGIYGYTF,TGTGCCAGCAGCGCCGGAACAGGGGGTATCTATGGCTACACCTTC,-,TRBV7-2,TRBD1,TRBJ1-2
CAWTGQGVLEQYF,TGTGCCTGGACGGGACAGGGGGTGTTGGAGCAGTACTTC,once,TRBV30,TRBD1,TRBJ2-7
CASSRSGESNYGYTF,TGTGCCAGCAGCCGCTCAGGGGAATCAAACTATGGCTACACCTTC,-,TRBV4-2,-,TRBJ1-2
CASSYSGAMNTEAFF,TGTGCCAGCAGTTACTCAGGGGCGATGAACACTGAAGCTTTCTTT,-,TRBV6-5,-,TRBJ1-1
CASSPGHSGSGNTIYF,TGTGCCAGCAGCCCGGGACATTCTGGCTCTGGAAACACCATATATTTT,-,TRBV5-8,-,TRBJ1-3
CASRRLGSRGNTIYF,TGTGCCAGCAGGAGGCTTGGCAGTAGAGGAAACACCATATATTTT,-,TRBV6-1,-,TRBJ1-3
CASSPARGGELFF,TGTGCCAGCAGCCCCGCCCGGGGAGGGGAGCTGTTTTTT,few,TRBV4-2,-,TRBJ2-2
CASSKRRPTGKQGNTIYF,TGTGCCAGCAGTAAGAGAAGACCAACAGGGAAACAAGGAAACACCATATATTTT,-,TRBV2,-,TRBJ1-3
CASRSGRASGEQFF,TGTGCCAGCAGGAGCGGGAGGGCCTCGGGTGAGCAGTTCTTC,-,TRBV9,TRBD2,TRBJ2-1
CASSIRPGGTEAFF,TGTGCCAGTAGTATAAGACCAGGTGGGACTGAAGCTTTCTTT,-,TRBV19,-,TRBJ1-1
CSSSRTSGGPSYEQYF,TGTTCCAGCAGCCGGACTAGCGGGGGCCCCTCCTACGAGCAGTACTTC,-,TRBV7-9,TRBD2,TRBJ2-7
CASSYRTLGYF,TGTGCCAGCAGCTACAGGACGCTTGGGTATTTT,-,TRBV13,-,TRBJ1-4
CASSYSLETQYF,TGTGCCAGCAGTTACTCCTTAGAGACCCAGTACTTC,few,TRBV6-5,-,TRBJ2-5
CASSLGEFAYNEQFF,TGTGCCAGCAGCTTGGGGGAGTTCGCTTACAATGAGCAGTTCTTC,-,TRBV5-4,-,TRBJ2-1
CASRTEYYGYTF,TGTGCCAGTAGGACAGAGTACTATGGCTACACCTTC,few,TRBV19,-,TRBJ1-2
CASTVDRSSGYGYTF,TGTGCCAGTACGGTTGACAGGTCCTCAGGCTATGGCTACACCTTC,few,TRBV2,-,TRBJ1-2
CASSPSSGTGELFF,TGTGCCAGCAGCCCTTCGAGCGGCACCGGGGAGCTGTTTTTT,few,TRBV11-2,-,TRBJ2-2
CASSHYRESYEQYF,TGTGCCAGCAGCCACTACAGGGAAAGCTACGAGCAGTACTTC,-,TRBV13,-,TRBJ2-7
CASRQDTAGTGELFF,TGTGCCAGCAGACAGGACACGGCCGGGACCGGGGAGCTGTTTTTT,-,TRBV2,-,TRBJ2-2
CASSVVVQGTDGYTF,TGTGCCAGCAGCGTAGTGGTCCAGGGGACGGATGGCTACACCTTC,-,TRBV9,-,TRBJ1-2
CASTYLYRGGGTGELFF,TGTGCCAGCACTTACCTTTACAGGGGCGGGGGGACCGGGGAGCTGTTTTTT,-,TRBV5-4,-,TRBJ2-2
CASHWDRGSANEKLFF,TGTGCCAGCCATTGGGACAGGGGATCAGCTAATGAAAAACTGTTTTTT,-,TRBV21-1,-,TRBJ1-4
CASSPRQGHQPQHF,TGTGCCAGCAGTCCGAGACAGGGGCATCAGCCCCAGCATTTT,few,TRBV27,TRBD1,TRBJ1-5
CASSHPGQTATNEKLFF,TGTGCCAGCAGCCATCCGGGACAGACCGCAACTAATGAAAAACTGTTTTTT,-,TRBV7-8,TRBD1,TRBJ1-4
CASSVDEGQGLRANGLTF,TGTGCCAGCAGCGTAGACGAGGGACAGGGCTTGAGGGCCAACGGCCTGACTTTC,-,TRBV9,TRBD1,TRBJ2-6
CASSLGPGINTEAFF,TGTGCCAGCAGCTTAGGTCCAGGGATTAACACTGAAGCTTTCTTT,-,TRBV11-2,-,TRBJ1-1
CASSLSLAGVSEDEQYF,TGTGCCAGCAGCTTAAGTCTAGCGGGAGTTAGTGAGGACGAGCAGTACTTC,-,TRBV7-9,TRBD2,TRBJ2-7
CASKAGGGYNEQFF,TGTGCCAGCAAGGCGGGAGGGGGATACAATGAGCAGTTCTTC,-,TRBV6-5,TRBD2,TRBJ2-1
CASSIGQGYQPQHF,TGTGCCAGTAGTATAGGACAGGGTTATCAGCCCCAGCATTTT,-,TRBV19,TRBD1,TRBJ1-5
CASSSRDSQETQYF,TGTGCCAGCAGCTCTCGAGACAGCCAAGAGACCCAGTACTTC,once,TRBV13,-,TRBJ2-5
CASSPRGGGDTEAFF,TGTGCCAGCAGTCCCCGGGGAGGTGGGGACACTGAAGCTTTCTTT,-,TRBV6-5,-,TRBJ1-1
CASSQSNYGYTF,TGTGCCAGCAGTCAGTCTAACTATGGCTACACCTTC,-,TRBV6-5,-,TRBJ1-2
CASSIEQGSYEQYF,TGTGCCAGTAGTATCGAACAGGGGTCCTACGAGCAGTACTTC,once,TRBV19,TRBD1,TRBJ2-7
CASSSAGPDEQFF,TGTGCCAGCAGCTCCGCAGGCCCCGATGAGCAGTTCTTC,-,TRBV5-6,-,TRBJ2-1
CASSLVAVSGANVLTF,TGTGCCAGCAGTTTAGTGGCCGTTTCTGGGGCCAACGTCCTGACTTTC,-,TRBV27,-,TRBJ2-6
CASSLIQQGEDGYTF,TGCGCCAGCAGCTTGATTCAACAGGGGGAGGACGGCTACACCTTC,-,TRBV5-1,TRBD1,TRBJ1-2